The clone carrying this T cell receptor beta chain appeared once. Its matching antigen is unknown. The data originate from a study of cytomegalovirus exposure and HLA in healthy donors. Study-wide findings and caveats: The authors enumerated around 150 TCR beta chains as linked to cytomegalovirus. In vitro checks showed that three CMV-associated chains really do target CMV antigens. A later analysis, which compared TCR beta chains of equal frequency, found the HLA-associated ones more clonally expanded.

The PCR made use of 60 Vbeta and 13 Jbeta primers. Assay: immunoSEQ multiplex PCR; the TCRdb copy retains only in-frame clones and omits some. The repertoire includes 95,000 to 100,000 clones, roughly 74% of them detected once, and less than 2% sits in the top ten. Germline V gives CDR1 MDHEN, CDR2 SYDVKM. The CDR3 has 15 residues. The trim removed 3 bases at V and 5 bases at J, leaving 7 bases unmatched. Healthy bone marrow donors supplied every sample. Sequencing input: PBMCs. The chain couples TRBV28 to TRBJ2-5; 9 bases agree with TRBD2. The receptor was derived from a woman aged 35 to 49 in good health and CMV-seronegative. Here the CDR3 DNA reads TGTGCCAGCAGTTTCGGCCTAGCGGGGTCGGAGACCCAGTACTTC. It encodes CASSFGLAGSETQYF.